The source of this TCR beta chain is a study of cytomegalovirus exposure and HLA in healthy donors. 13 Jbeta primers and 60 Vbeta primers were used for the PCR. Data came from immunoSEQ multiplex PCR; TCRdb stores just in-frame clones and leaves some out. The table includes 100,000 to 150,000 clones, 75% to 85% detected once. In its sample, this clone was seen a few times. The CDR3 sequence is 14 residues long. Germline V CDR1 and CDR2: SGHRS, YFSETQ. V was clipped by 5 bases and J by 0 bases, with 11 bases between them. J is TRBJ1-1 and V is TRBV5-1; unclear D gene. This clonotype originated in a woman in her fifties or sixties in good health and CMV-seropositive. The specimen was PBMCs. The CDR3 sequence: CASRGQPMNTEAFF. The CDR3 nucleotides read TGCGCCAGCAGGGGCCAGCCCATGAACACTGAAGCTTTCTTT.